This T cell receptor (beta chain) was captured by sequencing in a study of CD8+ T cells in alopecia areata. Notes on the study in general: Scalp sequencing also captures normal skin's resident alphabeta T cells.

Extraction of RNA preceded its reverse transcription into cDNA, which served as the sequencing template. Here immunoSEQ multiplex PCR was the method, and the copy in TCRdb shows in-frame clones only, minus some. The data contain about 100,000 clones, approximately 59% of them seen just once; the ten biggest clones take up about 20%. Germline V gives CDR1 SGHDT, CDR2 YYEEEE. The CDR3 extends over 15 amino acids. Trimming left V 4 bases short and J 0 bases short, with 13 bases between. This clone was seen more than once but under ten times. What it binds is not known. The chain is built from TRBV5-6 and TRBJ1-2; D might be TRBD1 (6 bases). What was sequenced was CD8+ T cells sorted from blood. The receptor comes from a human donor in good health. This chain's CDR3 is CASSPPTGTNYGYTF. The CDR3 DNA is TGTGCCAGCAGCCCTCCTACAGGGACTAACTATGGCTACACCTTC. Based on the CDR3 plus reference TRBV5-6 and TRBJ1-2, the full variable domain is DAGVTQSPTHLIKTRGQQVTLRCSPKSGHDTVSWYQQALGQGPQFIFQYYEEEERQRGNFPDRFSGHQFPNYSSELNVNALLLGDSALYLCASSPPTGTNYGYTFGSGTRLTVV.